This TCR beta chain was retrieved from a study of blood T cell repertoires in COVID-19. Study information: Researchers got acute and convalescent COVID-19 samples from the United States, Italy and Spain. In each case, the material was cDNA or gDNA derived from T cells, B-cell-depleted T cells, or PBMCs.

Trimming left V 2 bases short and J 2 bases short, with 11 bases between. The CDR3 length is 14 residues. Germline assignment: CDR1 SGHNT and CDR2 YYREEE (reference sequence). As concerns this clone: Other DNA sequences in the same sample also yield this CDR3.

Under the authors' procedure: Counts of nucleated cells, estimated from reference gene primer amplification, were obtained. The assay was immunoSEQ multiplex PCR, and TCRdb's table has in-frame clones only and misses some. That table gives V, J and clone size, and the DNA gave D and trimming. The table shows over 150,000 clones, with about 86% occurring only once. The chain recombines TRBV5-4 with TRBJ2-7; weak D call: TRBD1 (5 bases). Material for sequencing was peripheral blood. This TCR was sampled from a man between 65 and 85 years old with active or convalescent COVID-19. The CDR3 region is CASSLKGATYEQYF. The CDR3 DNA reads as TGTGCCAGCAGCTTAAAAGGGGCTACCTACGAGCAGTACTTC.